This TCR beta chain is from a study of blood T cell repertoires in COVID-19. Across the whole study: Donors in the United States, Italy and Spain gave samples during acute or convalescent COVID-19. Nucleic acid was either cDNA or gDNA, and it came from T cells, B-cell-depleted T cells, or PBMCs.

The CDR3 spans 15 residues. Germline V gene data show CDR1 as MRHNA and CDR2 as SNTAGT. V lost 6 bases and J lost 5; bases outside the gene matches: 10. Only in-frame clones appear in the TCRdb table, and some are missing; sequencing was by immunoSEQ multiplex PCR. The sample shows 150,000 to 200,000 clones, roughly 80% of them seen only once. The source material was peripheral blood. The sequence was obtained from a woman in her thirties or forties with COVID-19, enrolled during active disease. The chain links TRBV6-4 to TRBJ2-1, with TRBD2 matching over 7 bases. In DNA, the CDR3 is TGTGCCAGCAGGCGGGACTACCAGAGACACAATGAGCAGTTCTTC. Its protein is CASRRDYQRHNEQFF.